This passage covers 12 T cell receptor beta chains from one sample sequenced in a study of cytomegalovirus exposure and HLA in healthy donors. PCR was performed using 60 Vbeta and 13 Jbeta primers. Sequencing was performed with immunoSEQ multiplex PCR; in TCRdb, only in-frame clones are kept and a portion is missing. There are around 130,000 clones in the sample; under 85% occur only once, and 1.5% to 2% lies in the top ten. What was sequenced was PBMCs. All receptors come from a boy younger than 18 in good health and CMV-seronegative.

This chain links TRBV7-9 with TRBJ1-1; 8 nucleotides align to TRBD1. V gave up 9 bases and J gave up 0 bases; unmatched junction bases: 6. The CDR3 contains 14 residues. Germline values: CDR1 SEHNR, CDR2 FQNEAQ (reference sequence). The DNA for the CDR3 is TGTGCCAGTACGACAGGGGCCTTGAACACTGAAGCTTTCTTT. Residues: CASTTGALNTEAFF.

V is TRBV5-1 and J is TRBJ2-7; the match to TRBD1 covers 7 bases. Losses at the gene ends were 1 base for V and 2 bases for J; bases not matched to a gene: 3. The CDR3 loop spans 14 amino acids. Germline V CDR1 and CDR2: SGHRS, YFSETQ. In DNA, the CDR3 is TGCGCCAGCAGCTTGCCAGGGGGAACCTACGAGCAGTACTTC. This sequence encodes CASSLPGGTYEQYF.

The chain couples TRBV5-1 to TRBJ2-1; 7 bases are a match to TRBD2. The germline V gene encodes CDR1 SGHRS and CDR2 YFSETQ. The CDR3 is 15 residues long. V trimming: 1 base; J trimming: 4 bases; junction bases outside the gene matches: 5. CDR3 coding DNA: TGCGCCAGCAGCTTGACCACGGGGGGTTACAATGAGCAGTTCTTC. It specifies CASSLTTGGYNEQFF.

The chain combines TRBV5-5 with TRBJ1-1, with a possible D match to TRBD1 (6 bases). The V gene's germline CDR1 is SGHKS and CDR2 YYEKEE (reference sequence). With 5 bases removed from V and 4 bases from J, the gap between germline ends came to 15 bases. This CDR3 is built from 14 residues. CDR3 loop: CASSGQTGITEAFF. In DNA form, the CDR3 reads TGTGCCAGCAGTGGACAGACCGGGATCACTGAAGCTTTCTTT. The entire variable domain, with the rest obtained from reference TRBV5-5 and TRBJ1-1, is as follows: DAGVTQSPTHLIKTRGQQVTLRCSPISGHKSVSWYQQVLGQGPQFIFQYYEKEERGRGNFPDRFSARQFPNYSSELNVNALLLGDSALYLCASSGQTGITEAFFGQGTRLTVV.

J is TRBJ1-1 and V is TRBV7-2; perhaps TRBD1 as D (5 bases). The ends were cut back, 0 bases at V and 3 bases at J, with 20 bases in the middle. The CDR3 has 18 amino acids. Germline CDR1 SGHTA, CDR2 FQGNSA. CDR3 sequence: CASSLAGAGVGRDTEAFF. The CDR3 nucleotides are TGTGCCAGCAGCTTAGCGGGTGCGGGGGTGGGGAGAGACACTGAAGCTTTCTTT.

This clone was observed a handful of times. The chain has TRBV30 and TRBJ1-1; TRBD1 matches 9 bases. The CDR3 runs 14 residues. V gave up 0 bases and J gave up 10 bases; unmatched junction bases: 9. CDR1 is GTSNPN and CDR2 is SVGIG in the germline V gene (reference sequence). In DNA form, the CDR3 reads TGTGCCTGGAGTGTACTCGGGACAGGGAGCGGAGCTTTCTTT. Protein sequence: CAWSVLGTGSGAFF.

The chain uses TRBV6-1 and TRBJ1-5; D perhaps matches TRBD1 (6 bases). Per germline, CDR1 MNHNS and CDR2 SASEGT. The CDR3 runs to 15 residues. Trimming pared 3 bases from V and 6 bases from J, leaving 15 bases between. The CDR3: CASSETGPLGQPQHF. The CDR3, as DNA: TGTGCCAGCAGTGAGACAGGTCCTTTGGGTCAGCCCCAGCATTTT.

The chain combines TRBV18 with TRBJ1-4; D gene unclear. This CDR3 has 12 residues. The V end was cut by 4 bases, the J end by 7 bases, with 7 bases between. Germline V lookup: CDR1 KGHSH, CDR2 LQKENI. CDR3 DNA sequence: TGTGCCAGCTCACTTGGAGGTGAAAAACTGTTTTTT. This gives the protein CASSLGGEKLFF.

The chain is built from TRBV6-1 and TRBJ2-7, with a tentative D call TRBD1 (6 bases). The V gene's germline CDR1 is MNHNS and CDR2 SASEGT. V was shortened by 7 bases and J by 7 bases, with 17 bases between the two germline ends. CDR3 size: 13 residues. This CDR3 reads CASTEQGFGEQYF. In DNA, the CDR3 is TGTGCCAGCACCGAACAGGGTTTTGGGGAGCAGTACTTC.

V and J are TRBV21-1 and TRBJ2-3; the listed D gene, TRBD2, was not tested against the DNA. TRBV21-1 is a pseudogene locus. This CDR3 region has 16 residues. The CDR3 DNA follows: TGTGCCAGCAGCAAATTTCGGCGGGAGCCTAGGGATACGCAGTATTTT. Residues: CASSKFRREPRDTQYF.

This chain links TRBV9 with TRBJ1-3, with a possible D match to TRBD1 (5 bases). The germline CDR1 and CDR2 sequences are SGDLS and YYNGEE. The CDR3 is made up of 16 amino acids. Trimming left V 3 bases short and J 0 bases short, with 13 bases between. CDR3 nucleotide sequence: TGTGCCAGCAGCGCAGTGATGGGGGGCTCTGGAAACACCATATATTTT. This translates into CASSAVMGGSGNTIYF.

This sequence joins TRBV5-4 and TRBJ1-2, with 8 nucleotides matching TRBD1. V shed 4 bases and J 6 bases; nucleotides not matched to a gene: 5. Per germline, CDR1 SGHNT and CDR2 YYREEE (reference sequence). This CDR3 is built from 13 residues. The CDR3 spells CASSHRTGNGYTF. The CDR3 DNA reads as TGTGCCAGCAGCCATAGGACAGGGAATGGCTACACCTTC.